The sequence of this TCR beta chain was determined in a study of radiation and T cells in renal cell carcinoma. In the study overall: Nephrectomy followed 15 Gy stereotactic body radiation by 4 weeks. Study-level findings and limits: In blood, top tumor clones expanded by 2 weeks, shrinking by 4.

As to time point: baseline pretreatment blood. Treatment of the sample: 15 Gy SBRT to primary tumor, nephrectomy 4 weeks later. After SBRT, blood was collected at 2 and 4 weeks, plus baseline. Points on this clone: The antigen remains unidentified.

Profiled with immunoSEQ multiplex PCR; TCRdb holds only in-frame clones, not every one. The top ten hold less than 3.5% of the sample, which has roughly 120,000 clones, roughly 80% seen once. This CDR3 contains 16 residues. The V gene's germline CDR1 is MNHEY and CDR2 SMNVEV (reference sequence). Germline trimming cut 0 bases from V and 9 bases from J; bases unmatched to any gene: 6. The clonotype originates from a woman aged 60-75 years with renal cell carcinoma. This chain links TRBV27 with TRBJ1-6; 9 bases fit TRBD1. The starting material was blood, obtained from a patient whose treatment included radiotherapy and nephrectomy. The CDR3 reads CASSLSGTGNTSPLHF. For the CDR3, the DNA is TGTGCCAGCAGTTTATCCGGGACAGGGAATACTTCACCCCTCCACTTT.